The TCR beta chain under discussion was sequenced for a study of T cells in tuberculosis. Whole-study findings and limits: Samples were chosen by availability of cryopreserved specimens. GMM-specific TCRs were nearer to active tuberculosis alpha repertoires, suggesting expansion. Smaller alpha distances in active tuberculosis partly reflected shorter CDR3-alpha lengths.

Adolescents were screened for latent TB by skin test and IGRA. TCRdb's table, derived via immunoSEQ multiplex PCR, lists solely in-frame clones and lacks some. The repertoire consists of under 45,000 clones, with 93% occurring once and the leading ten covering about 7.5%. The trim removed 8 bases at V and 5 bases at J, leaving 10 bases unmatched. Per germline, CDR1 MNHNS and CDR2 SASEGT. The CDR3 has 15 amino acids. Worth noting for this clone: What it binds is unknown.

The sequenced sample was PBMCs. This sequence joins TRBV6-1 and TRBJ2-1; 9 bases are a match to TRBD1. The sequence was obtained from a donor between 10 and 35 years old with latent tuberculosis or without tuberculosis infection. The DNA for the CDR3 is TGTGCCAGCCGGCGGGGACAGGGAAAAGACAATGAGCAGTTCTTC. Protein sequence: CASRRGQGKDNEQFF.